Detailed here is one TCR beta chain. Antigen unknown. The sample comes from a study of graft-versus-host responses after intestinal transplantation. Study background: Transplant types were multivisceral, liver-intestinal, or isolated intestinal. The recipients all started with anti-thymocyte globulin induction and then took tacrolimus and steroids for 3 to 4 years.

Measured with immunoSEQ multiplex PCR; TCRdb has only the in-frame clones, and not every one. The top ten clones hold about 1.5% of a sample with around 92,000 clones, 86% of them seen once. The CDR3 is 15 amino acids. Looked up from germline, CDR1 is SNHLY and CDR2 is FYNNEI. Trimming took off 3 bases at V and 2 bases at J, with 10 bases between the two ends. General study findings and limits: Among recipient marrow samples, GvH clones were found; some appeared first in ileum or blood. Subjects displaying graft-donor T cell macrochimerism possessed elevated graft-versus-host to host-versus-graft clonal ratios inside allografts.

Sample: PBMCs, taken 255 days after intestinal transplant. This clonotype was obtained from a human patient who received an intestinal transplant, so some T cells may come from the graft donor. V usage is TRBV2 and J usage is TRBJ2-2; TRBD1 is a possible D gene (5 bases). The CDR3 reads CASSEVRVNTGELFF. The CDR3 bases are TGTGCCAGCAGTGAGGTCAGGGTTAACACCGGGGAGCTGTTTTTT.